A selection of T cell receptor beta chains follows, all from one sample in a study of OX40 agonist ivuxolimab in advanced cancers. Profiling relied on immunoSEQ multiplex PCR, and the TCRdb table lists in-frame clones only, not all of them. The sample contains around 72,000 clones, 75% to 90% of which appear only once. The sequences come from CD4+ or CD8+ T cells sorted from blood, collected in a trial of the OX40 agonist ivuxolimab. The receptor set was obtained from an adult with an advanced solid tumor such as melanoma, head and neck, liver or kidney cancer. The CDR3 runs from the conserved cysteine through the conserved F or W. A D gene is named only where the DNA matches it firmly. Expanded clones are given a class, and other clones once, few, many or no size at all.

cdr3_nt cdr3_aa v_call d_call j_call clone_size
TGTGCCAGCTCACCAAGAGGGGGGAGCAATCAGCCCCAGCATTTT CASSPRGGSNQPQHF TRBV18 - TRBJ1-5 few
TGCGCCAGCAGCCGGCCCGCTAGCGGGAGGGCCGGGATGGAGCAGTACTTC CASSRPASGRAGMEQYF TRBV4-1 TRBD2 TRBJ2-7 few
TGCGCCAGCAGTGAATCTGGGGCCAACGTCCTGACTTTC CASSESGANVLTF TRBV10-1 - TRBJ2-6 -
TGTGCCGGCGGACAGGGGCCTAATGAAAAACTGTTTTTT CAGGQGPNEKLFF TRBV2 TRBD1 TRBJ1-4 -
TGTGCCAGCAGTTACGAGGAAAACACTGAAGCTTTCTTT CASSYEENTEAFF TRBV6-5 - TRBJ1-1 -
TGTGCCAGCAGCCTCCAGACAGGGGACCCGCAGTTCTTC CASSLQTGDPQFF TRBV14 TRBD1 TRBJ2-1 -
TGTGCCAGCAGCTTAATGGGGTCAAATTCACCCCTCCACTTT CASSLMGSNSPLHF TRBV7-9 - TRBJ1-6 -
TGTGCCAGCAGTCGACTCGTTACGCAGTATTTT CASSRLVTQYF TRBV6-6 - TRBJ2-3 -
TGCGCCAGCAGCCTTAGCGGGAGTGAGGTGACAGATACGCAGTATTTT CASSLSGSEVTDTQYF TRBV5-1 TRBD2 TRBJ2-3 -
TGTGCCATCAGTGAGTCTGGACAGATCACAGATACGCAGTATTTT CAISESGQITDTQYF TRBV10-3 - TRBJ2-3 -
TGTGCCAGCCAGACAGACGGCGATTCACCCCTCCACTTT CASQTDGDSPLHF TRBV2 - TRBJ1-6 -
TGTGCCAGCAGCTTAGACTTGAACACTGAAGCTTTCTTT CASSLDLNTEAFF TRBV11-3 - TRBJ1-1 -
TGTGCCAGCTCATCAAAGGACAACACAGATACGCAGTATTTT CASSSKDNTDTQYF TRBV18 - TRBJ2-3 -
TGTGCCAGCAGCTTAACAGGGGAATCGCCCCAGCATTTT CASSLTGESPQHF TRBV7-3 - TRBJ1-5 -
TGTGCCAGTATTATGAGTTTGGGGGCGAACACTGAAGCTTTCTTT CASIMSLGANTEAFF TRBV19 - TRBJ1-1 -
TGTGCCATCAGTGCACTAGCGGAAGAAGAGACCCAGTACTTC CAISALAEEETQYF TRBV10-3 TRBD2 TRBJ2-5 once
TGTGCCAGCAGTTACTCTTTCCGGGCTCGCACAGATACGCAGTATTTT CASSYSFRARTDTQYF TRBV6-5 - TRBJ2-3 -
TGCAGCGTGCGCCGGGAGGTTGCTTACGAGCAGTACTTC CSVRREVAYEQYF TRBV29-1 TRBD2 TRBJ2-7 once
TGTGCCATCAGTGCGGGTCAGGGGGCGATACACGAGCAGTACTTC CAISAGQGAIHEQYF TRBV6-1 TRBD1 TRBJ2-7 -
TGCAGCGCCCACACCGGACTAGCGGGAGACTCAGATACGCAGTATTTT CSAHTGLAGDSDTQYF TRBV29-1 TRBD2 TRBJ2-3 -
TGTGCCAGCAGCAATTTTTCTATTCCAGGGAGTGTGACGGAAGACTCCTACGAGCAGTACTTC CASSNFSIPGSVTEDSYEQYF TRBV21-1 - TRBJ2-7 -
TGTGCCAGCAGGGAAACGAGAGGGACCGGGGAGCTGTTTTTT CASRETRGTGELFF TRBV2 - TRBJ2-2 -
TGTGCCAGCAGTGAGGGACAGGGCGATTCTGGGGCCAACGTCCTGACTTTC CASSEGQGDSGANVLTF TRBV2 TRBD1 TRBJ2-6 -
TGTGCCAGCAGCCAGTTACTAGCGCCGAACACCGGGGAGCTGTTTTTT CASSQLLAPNTGELFF TRBV7-9 TRBD2 TRBJ2-2 -
TGCGCCAGTTCTAGGACAGCGAACAATGAATTCCCCTACGAGCAGTACTTC CASSRTANNEFPYEQYF TRBV10-1 - TRBJ2-7 -
TGCGCCAGCAGCCAAGAAATAGCCTCAGAGACCCAGTACTTC CASSQEIASETQYF TRBV4-1 - TRBJ2-5 -
TGCGCCAGCAGTGGACCCCTAGCGGGAGGGCCAAGGACGCAGTATTTT CASSGPLAGGPRTQYF TRBV10-2 TRBD2 TRBJ2-3 -
TGTGCCAGCAGTGGATGGACAGGGGAGGAGAATTCACCCCTCCACTTT CASSGWTGEENSPLHF TRBV6-1 TRBD1 TRBJ1-6 -
TGTGCCAGCAGCTTAAGGGGAGGGGGTTACGAGCAGTACTTC CASSLRGGGYEQYF TRBV11-2 - TRBJ2-7 -
TGTGCCAGCAGCTTGGGGGGACAGGGGGCGCGGGAGCAGTACTTC CASSLGGQGAREQYF TRBV4-2 TRBD1 TRBJ2-7 -
TGTGCCAGCAGTAAGGAGGTCTCTGGGGCCAACGTCCTGACTTTC CASSKEVSGANVLTF TRBV7-3 - TRBJ2-6 -
TGTGCCAGCTCACTGATAAACAGGGCGGACACTGAAGCTTTCTTT CASSLINRADTEAFF TRBV18 - TRBJ1-1 -